The T cell receptor beta chain under discussion was sequenced for a study of cytomegalovirus exposure and HLA in healthy donors. Primers for the PCR totalled 60 Vbeta and 13 Jbeta. Clones were sequenced by immunoSEQ multiplex PCR, and TCRdb holds only the in-frame ones, with some missing. Of 95,000 to 100,000 clones in the sample, about 76% are singletons; the top ten hold 7% to 10%. This clonotype was obtained from a human donor in good health. Sequenced material: PBMCs.

The CDR3 region has the DNA TGTGCCAGCAGCTTAATGGACAGGGCAGGGGGTGAGCAGTTCTTC. This encodes CASSLMDRAGGEQFF. The V gene is TRBV5-4, the J gene TRBJ2-1, with TRBD1 matching over 8 bases. The CDR3 loop spans 15 amino acids. CDR1 and CDR2 from the germline V gene are SGHNT and YYREEE (reference sequence). V trimming: 2 bases; J trimming: 9 bases; junction bases outside the gene matches: 10.